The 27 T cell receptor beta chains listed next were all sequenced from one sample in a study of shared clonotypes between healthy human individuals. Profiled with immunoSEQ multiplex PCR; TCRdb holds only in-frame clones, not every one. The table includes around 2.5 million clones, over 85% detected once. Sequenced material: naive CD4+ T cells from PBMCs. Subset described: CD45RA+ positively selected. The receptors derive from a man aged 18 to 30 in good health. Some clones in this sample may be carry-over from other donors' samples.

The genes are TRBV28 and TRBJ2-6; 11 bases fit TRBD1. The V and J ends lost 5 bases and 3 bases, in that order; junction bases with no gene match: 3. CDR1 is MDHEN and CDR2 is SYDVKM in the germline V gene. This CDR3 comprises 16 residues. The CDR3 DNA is TGTGCCAGCAGTCTGGGACAGGGGGTTGGGGCCAACGTCCTGACTTTC. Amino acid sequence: CASSLGQGVGANVLTF.

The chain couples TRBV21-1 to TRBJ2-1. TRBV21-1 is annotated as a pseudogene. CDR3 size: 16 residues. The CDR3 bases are TGTGCCAGCAGCAAAGATAGGCGGACTCCAGGGATTTTGCAGTTCTTC. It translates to CASSKDRRTPGILQFF.

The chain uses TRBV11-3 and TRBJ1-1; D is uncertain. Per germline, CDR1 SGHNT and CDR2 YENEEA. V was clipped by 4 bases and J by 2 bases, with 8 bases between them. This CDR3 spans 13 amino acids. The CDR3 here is CASSSGANTEAFF. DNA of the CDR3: TGTGCCAGCAGCTCCGGAGCCAACACTGAAGCTTTCTTT.

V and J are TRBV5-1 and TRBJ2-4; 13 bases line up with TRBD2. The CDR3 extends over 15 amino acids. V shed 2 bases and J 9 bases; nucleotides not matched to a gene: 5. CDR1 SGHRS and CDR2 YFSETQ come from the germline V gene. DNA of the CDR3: TGCGCCAGCAGCTTCGGGACTAGCGGGACGGGCATTCAGTACTTC. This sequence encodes CASSFGTSGTGIQYF.

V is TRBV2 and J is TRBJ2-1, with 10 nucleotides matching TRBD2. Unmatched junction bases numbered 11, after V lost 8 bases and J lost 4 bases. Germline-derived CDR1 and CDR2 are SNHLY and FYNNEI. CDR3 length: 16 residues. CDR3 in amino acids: CASYGRLAGTYNEQFF. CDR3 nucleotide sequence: TGTGCCAGCTACGGAAGACTAGCGGGTACATACAATGAGCAGTTCTTC.

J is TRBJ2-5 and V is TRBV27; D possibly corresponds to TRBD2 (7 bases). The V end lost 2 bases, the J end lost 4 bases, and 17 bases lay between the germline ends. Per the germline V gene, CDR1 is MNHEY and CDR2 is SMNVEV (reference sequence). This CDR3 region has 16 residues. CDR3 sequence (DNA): TGTGCCAGCAGTTTAGCAGGGAGGGGGTCTATAGAGACCCAGTACTTC. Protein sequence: CASSLAGRGSIETQYF.

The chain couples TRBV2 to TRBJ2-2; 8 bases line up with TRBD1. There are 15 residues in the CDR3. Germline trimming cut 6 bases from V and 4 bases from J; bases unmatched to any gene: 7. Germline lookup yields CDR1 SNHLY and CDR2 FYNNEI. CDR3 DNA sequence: TGTGCCAGCAGCCAAGAGGGGACAGGCACCGGGGAGCTGTTTTTT. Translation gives CASSQEGTGTGELFF.

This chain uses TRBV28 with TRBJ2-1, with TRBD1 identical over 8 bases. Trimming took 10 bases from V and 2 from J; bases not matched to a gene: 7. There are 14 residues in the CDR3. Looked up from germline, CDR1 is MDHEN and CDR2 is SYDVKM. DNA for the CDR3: TGTGCCACCCGCCGGGACAGGCCCTACAATGAGCAGTTCTTC. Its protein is CATRRDRPYNEQFF.

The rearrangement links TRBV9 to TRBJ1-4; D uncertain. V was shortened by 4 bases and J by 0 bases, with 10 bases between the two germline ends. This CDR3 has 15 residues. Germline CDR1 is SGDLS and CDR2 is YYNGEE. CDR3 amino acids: CASSFSGATNEKLFF. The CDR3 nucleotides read TGTGCCAGCAGCTTCTCGGGAGCAACTAATGAAAAACTGTTTTTT.

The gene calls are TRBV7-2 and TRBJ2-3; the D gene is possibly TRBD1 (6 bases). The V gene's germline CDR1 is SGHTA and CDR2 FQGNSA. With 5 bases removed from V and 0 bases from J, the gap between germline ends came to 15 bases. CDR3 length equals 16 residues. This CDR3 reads CASSRSGTSSTDTQYF. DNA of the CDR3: TGTGCCAGCAGCCGGTCGGGGACATCTAGCACAGATACGCAGTATTTT.

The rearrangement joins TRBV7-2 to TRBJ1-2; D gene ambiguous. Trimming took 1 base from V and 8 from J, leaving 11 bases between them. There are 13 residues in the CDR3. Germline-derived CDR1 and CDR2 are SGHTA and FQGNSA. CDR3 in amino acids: CASSLGLREGYTF. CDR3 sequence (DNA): TGTGCCAGCAGCTTAGGACTCCGGGAGGGCTACACCTTC.

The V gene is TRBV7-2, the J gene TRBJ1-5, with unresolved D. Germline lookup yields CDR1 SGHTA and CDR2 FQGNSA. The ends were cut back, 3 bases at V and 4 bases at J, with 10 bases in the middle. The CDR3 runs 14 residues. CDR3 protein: CASSFAAQNQPQHF. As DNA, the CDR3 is TGTGCCAGCAGCTTCGCCGCGCAGAATCAGCCCCAGCATTTT.

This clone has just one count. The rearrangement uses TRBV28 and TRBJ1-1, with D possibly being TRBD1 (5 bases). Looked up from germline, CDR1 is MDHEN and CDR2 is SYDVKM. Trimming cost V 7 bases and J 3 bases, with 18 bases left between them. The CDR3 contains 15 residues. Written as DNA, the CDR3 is TGTGCCAGCATGAATTCCGGGGGATGGGACACTGAAGCTTTCTTT. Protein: CASMNSGGWDTEAFF.

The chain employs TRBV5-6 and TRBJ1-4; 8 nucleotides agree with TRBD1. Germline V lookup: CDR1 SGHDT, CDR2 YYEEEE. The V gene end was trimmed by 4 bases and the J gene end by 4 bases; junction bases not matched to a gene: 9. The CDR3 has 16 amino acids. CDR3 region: CASSTGTGGGNEKLFF. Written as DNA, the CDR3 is TGTGCCAGCAGCACTGGGACAGGTGGAGGTAATGAAAAACTGTTTTTT.

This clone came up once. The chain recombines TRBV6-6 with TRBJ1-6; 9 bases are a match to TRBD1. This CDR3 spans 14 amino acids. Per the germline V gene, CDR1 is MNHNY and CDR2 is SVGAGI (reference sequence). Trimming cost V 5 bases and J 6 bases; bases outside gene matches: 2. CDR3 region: CASSPTGGNSPLHF. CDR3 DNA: TGTGCCAGCAGTCCGACAGGGGGTAATTCACCCCTCCACTTT.

CDR3 region: CASSLSRRGGNEKLFF. The CDR3 DNA reads TGTGCCAGCAGCTTGAGTCGGCGAGGGGGGAATGAAAAACTGTTTTTT. The chain is built from TRBV11-2 and TRBJ1-4, with D perhaps TRBD1 (6 bases). The germline V and J ends were trimmed by 3 bases and 5 bases, with 16 bases remaining between them. CDR1 is SGHAT and CDR2 is FQNNGV in the germline V gene. The CDR3 is 16 residues long.

Written as DNA, the CDR3 is TGTGCCAGCAGTTTATATGGGGGGGAGGATGGCTACACCTTC. Its translation is CASSLYGGEDGYTF. V gene TRBV27 combines with J gene TRBJ1-2, with a weak D call TRBD1 (5 bases). V was cut by 1 base and J by 6 bases, with 12 bases left in between. The CDR3 sequence is 14 residues long. Germline CDR1 MNHEY, CDR2 SMNVEV (reference sequence).

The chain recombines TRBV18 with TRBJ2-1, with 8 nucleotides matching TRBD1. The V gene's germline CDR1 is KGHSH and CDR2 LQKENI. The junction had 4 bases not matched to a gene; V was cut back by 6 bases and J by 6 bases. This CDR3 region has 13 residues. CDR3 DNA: TGTGCCAGCTCCGGACAGGGTGGCAATGAGCAGTTCTTC. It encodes CASSGQGGNEQFF.

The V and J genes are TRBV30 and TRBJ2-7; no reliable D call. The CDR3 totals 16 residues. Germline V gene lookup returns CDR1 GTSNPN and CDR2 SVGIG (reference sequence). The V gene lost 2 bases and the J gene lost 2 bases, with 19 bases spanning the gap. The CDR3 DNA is TGTGCCTGGAGTCCGGGTCTGGGGATACCTCCCTACGAGCAGTACTTC. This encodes CAWSPGLGIPPYEQYF.

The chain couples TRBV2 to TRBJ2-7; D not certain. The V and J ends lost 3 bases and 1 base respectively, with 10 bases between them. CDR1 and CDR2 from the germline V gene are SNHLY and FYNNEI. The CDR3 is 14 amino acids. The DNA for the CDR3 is TGTGCCAGCAGTGACCGCCAGGATTCCTACGAGCAGTACTTC. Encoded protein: CASSDRQDSYEQYF.

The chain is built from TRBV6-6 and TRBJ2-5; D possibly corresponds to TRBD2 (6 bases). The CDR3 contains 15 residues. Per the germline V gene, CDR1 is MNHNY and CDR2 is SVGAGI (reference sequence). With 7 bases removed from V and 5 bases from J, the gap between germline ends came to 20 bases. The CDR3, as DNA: TGTGCCAGCACCTCCCGGGGATCGGGGGAGGAGACCCAGTACTTC. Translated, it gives CASTSRGSGEETQYF.

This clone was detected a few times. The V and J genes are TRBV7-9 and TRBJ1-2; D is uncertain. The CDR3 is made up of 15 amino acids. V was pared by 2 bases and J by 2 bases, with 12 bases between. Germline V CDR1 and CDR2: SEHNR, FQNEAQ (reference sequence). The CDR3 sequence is CASSLREGENYGYTF. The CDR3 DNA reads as TGTGCCAGCAGCTTACGAGAGGGTGAGAACTATGGCTACACCTTC.

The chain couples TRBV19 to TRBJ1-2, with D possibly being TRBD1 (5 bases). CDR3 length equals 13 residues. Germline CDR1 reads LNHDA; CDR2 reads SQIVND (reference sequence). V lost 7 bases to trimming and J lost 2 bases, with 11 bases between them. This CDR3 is CASTVDINYGYTF. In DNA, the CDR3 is TGTGCCAGTACGGTGGACATAAACTATGGCTACACCTTC.

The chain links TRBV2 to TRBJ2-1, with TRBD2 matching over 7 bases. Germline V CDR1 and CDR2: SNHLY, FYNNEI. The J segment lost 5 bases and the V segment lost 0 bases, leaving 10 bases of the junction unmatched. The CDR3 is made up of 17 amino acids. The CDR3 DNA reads TGTGCCAGCAGTGAAGCGGGTCGGCCTCGGGGGGACAATGAGCAGTTCTTC. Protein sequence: CASSEAGRPRGDNEQFF.

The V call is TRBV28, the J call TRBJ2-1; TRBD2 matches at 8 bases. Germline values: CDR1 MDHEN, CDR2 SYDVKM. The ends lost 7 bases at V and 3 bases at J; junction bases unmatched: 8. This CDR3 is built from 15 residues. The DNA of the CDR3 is TGTGCCAGCATACGCGGGAGGACCAGCTACAATGAGCAGTTCTTC. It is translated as CASIRGRTSYNEQFF.

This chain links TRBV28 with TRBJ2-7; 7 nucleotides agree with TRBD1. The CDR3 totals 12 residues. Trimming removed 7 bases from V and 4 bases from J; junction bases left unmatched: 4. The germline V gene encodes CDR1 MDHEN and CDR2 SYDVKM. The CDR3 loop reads CASNSQGYEQYF. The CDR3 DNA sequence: TGTGCCAGCAACTCACAGGGGTACGAGCAGTACTTC.

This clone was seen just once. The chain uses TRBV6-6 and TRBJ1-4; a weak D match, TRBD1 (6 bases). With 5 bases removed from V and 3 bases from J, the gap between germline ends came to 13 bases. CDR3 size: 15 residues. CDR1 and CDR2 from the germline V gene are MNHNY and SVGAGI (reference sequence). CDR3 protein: CASSGRTVANEKLFF. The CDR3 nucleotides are TGTGCCAGCAGTGGCCGGACAGTTGCTAATGAAAAACTGTTTTTT.